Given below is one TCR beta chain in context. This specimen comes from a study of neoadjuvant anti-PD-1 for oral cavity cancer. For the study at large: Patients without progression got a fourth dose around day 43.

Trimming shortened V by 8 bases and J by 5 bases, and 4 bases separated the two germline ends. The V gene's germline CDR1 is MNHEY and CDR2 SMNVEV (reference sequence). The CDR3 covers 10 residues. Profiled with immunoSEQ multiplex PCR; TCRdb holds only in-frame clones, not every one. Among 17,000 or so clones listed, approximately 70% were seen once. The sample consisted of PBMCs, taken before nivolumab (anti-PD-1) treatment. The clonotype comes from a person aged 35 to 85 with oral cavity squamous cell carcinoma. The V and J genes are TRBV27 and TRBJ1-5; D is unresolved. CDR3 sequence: CASGDQPQHF. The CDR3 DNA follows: TGTGCCAGCGGCGATCAGCCCCAGCATTTT.